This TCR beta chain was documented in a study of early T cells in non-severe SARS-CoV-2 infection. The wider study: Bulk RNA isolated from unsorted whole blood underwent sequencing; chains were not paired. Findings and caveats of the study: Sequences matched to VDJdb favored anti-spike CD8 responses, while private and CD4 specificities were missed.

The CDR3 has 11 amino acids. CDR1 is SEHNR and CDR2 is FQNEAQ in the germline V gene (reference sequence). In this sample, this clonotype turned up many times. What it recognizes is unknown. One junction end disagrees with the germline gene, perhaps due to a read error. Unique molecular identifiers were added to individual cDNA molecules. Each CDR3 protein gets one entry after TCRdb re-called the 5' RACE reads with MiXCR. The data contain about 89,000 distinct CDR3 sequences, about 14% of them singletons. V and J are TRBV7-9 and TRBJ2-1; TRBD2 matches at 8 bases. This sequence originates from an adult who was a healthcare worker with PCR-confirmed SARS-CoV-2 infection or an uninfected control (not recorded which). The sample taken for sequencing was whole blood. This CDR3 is CASSPTRGGPF. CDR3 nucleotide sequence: TGTGCCAGCAGCCCGACTCGGGGGGGGCCCTTC.